The 2 T cell receptor beta chains listed next were all sequenced from one sample in a study of cytomegalovirus exposure and HLA in healthy donors. The PCR contained 60 Vbeta and 13 Jbeta primers. Libraries were prepared by immunoSEQ multiplex PCR; TCRdb keeps only in-frame clonotypes and omits some of them. The table has roughly 180,000 clones, approximately 88% seen once; the top ten hold around 1%. Material: PBMCs. Receptor source: a man younger than 45 in good health and CMV-seronegative.

This chain links TRBV5-6 with TRBJ1-1; no clear D. CDR1 is SGHDT, CDR2 YYEEEE, per germline. Trimming shortened V by 0 bases and J by 10 bases, and 28 bases separated the two germline ends. CDR3 length: 18 residues. This CDR3 reads CASSLANVGSSADWVAFF. For the CDR3, the DNA is TGTGCCAGCAGCTTGGCAAATGTGGGCAGTTCAGCAGATTGGGTAGCTTTCTTT.

This clone was recorded only once. V is TRBV6-5 and J is TRBJ1-6; 8 nucleotides line up with TRBD1. V lost 4 bases and J lost 7; bases outside the gene matches: 6. The germline CDR1 and CDR2 sequences are MNHEY and SVGAGI. This CDR3 is 15 amino acids long. This chain's CDR3 is CASSLDRASNSPLHF. The CDR3 DNA sequence: TGTGCCAGCAGTTTGGACAGGGCTTCAAATTCACCCCTCCACTTT.